The clone carrying this T cell receptor beta chain was seen a single time. Its antigen is currently unknown. Collection of 8.5 to 10 milliliters of peripheral blood was performed for each donor. The germline CDR1 and CDR2 sequences are MGHRA and YSYEKL. Unmatched junction bases numbered 6, after V lost 3 bases and J lost 7 bases. The CDR3 contains 14 residues. Sample-barcoded 5' priming and a J-beta primer mix drove a second PCR of roughly 6 to 12 cycles. All cDNA molecules were each tagged by a template-switch adaptor with 12 random nucleotides. TCRdb re-derived calls from the 5' RACE reads in MiXCR, one entry per CDR3 protein. In the table there are about 900,000 distinct CDR3 sequences, about 59% of which are singletons. The data are from a study of blood T cells in healthy people across ages. Study findings and constraints: The donors' CMV status was not determined, possibly confounding changes in expanded clonotypes.

Sample: blood. This receptor was obtained from a man younger than 45 in good health. The V call is TRBV4-1, the J call TRBJ2-4; 7 bases are shared with TRBD1. CDR3 in DNA: TGCGCCAGCAGCCATGGAGACAGGGCGAACATTCAGTACTTC. It encodes CASSHGDRANIQYF.